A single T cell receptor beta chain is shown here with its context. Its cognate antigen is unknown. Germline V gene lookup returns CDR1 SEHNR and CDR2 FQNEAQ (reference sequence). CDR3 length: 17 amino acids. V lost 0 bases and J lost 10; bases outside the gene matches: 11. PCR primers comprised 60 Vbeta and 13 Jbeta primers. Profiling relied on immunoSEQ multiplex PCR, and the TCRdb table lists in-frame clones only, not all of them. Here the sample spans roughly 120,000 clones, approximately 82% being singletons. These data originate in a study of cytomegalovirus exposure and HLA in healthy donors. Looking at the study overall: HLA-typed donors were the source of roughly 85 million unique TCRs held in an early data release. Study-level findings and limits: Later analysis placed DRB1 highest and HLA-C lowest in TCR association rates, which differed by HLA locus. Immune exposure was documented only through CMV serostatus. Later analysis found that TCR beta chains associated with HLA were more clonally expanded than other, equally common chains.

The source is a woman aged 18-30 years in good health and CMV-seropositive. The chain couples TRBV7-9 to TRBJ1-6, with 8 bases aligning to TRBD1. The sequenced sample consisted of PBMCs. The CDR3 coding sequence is TGTGCCAGCAGCTTAGCCCTAGGACAGGGTTCGGAATCACCCCTCCACTTT. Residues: CASSLALGQGSESPLHF.